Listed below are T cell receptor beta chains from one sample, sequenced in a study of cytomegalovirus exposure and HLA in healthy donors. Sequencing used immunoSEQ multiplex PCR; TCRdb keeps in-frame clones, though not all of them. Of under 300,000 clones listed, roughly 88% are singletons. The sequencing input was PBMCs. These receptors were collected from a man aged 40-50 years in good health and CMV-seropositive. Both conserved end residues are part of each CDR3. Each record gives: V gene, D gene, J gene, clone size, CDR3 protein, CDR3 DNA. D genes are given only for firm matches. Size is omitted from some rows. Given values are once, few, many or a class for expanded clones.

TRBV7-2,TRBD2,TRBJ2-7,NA,CASSLEGASGVYEQYF,TGTGCCAGCAGCTTAGAAGGGGCTAGCGGGGTCTACGAGCAGTACTTC
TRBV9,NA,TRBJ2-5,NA,CASSVEAYEETQYF,TGTGCCAGCAGCGTAGAAGCGTATGAAGAGACCCAGTACTTC
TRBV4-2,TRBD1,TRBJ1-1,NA,CASSHQTGGNPEAFF,TGTGCCAGCAGCCACCAGACAGGGGGGAACCCTGAAGCTTTCTTT
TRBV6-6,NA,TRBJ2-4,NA,CASSYSGRQNIQYF,TGTGCCAGCAGTTACTCGGGCAGACAAAACATTCAGTACTTC
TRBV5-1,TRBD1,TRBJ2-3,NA,CASSPPRTGEGTDTQYF,TGCGCCAGCAGCCCACCACGTACAGGGGAAGGCACAGATACGCAGTATTTT
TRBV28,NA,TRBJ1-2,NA,CASSFGNYGYTF,TGTGCCAGCAGTTTCGGTAACTATGGCTACACCTTC
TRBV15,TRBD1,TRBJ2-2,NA,CATSRPRGQKTGELFF,TGTGCCACCAGCAGACCAAGGGGGCAGAAAACCGGGGAGCTGTTTTTT
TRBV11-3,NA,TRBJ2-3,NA,CASSAGARGTDTQYF,TGTGCCAGCAGCGCAGGGGCCCGAGGCACAGATACGCAGTATTTT
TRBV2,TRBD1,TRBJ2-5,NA,CASSPPLAGGGETQYF,TGTGCCAGCAGTCCCCCCCTGGCAGGGGGTGGGGAGACCCAGTACTTC
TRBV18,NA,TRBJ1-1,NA,CASSSSTDRKNTEAFF,TGTGCCAGCTCATCCTCTACCGACAGAAAGAACACTGAAGCTTTCTTT
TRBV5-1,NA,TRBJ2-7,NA,CASSLGSERQYEQYF,TGCGCCAGCAGCTTGGGCTCCGAGAGACAATACGAGCAGTACTTC
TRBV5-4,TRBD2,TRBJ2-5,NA,CASSQRGLAVQETQYF,TGTGCCAGCAGCCAGCGAGGACTAGCGGTCCAAGAGACCCAGTACTTC
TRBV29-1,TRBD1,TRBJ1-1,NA,CSVEAWTGGSTEAFF,TGCAGCGTTGAAGCTTGGACAGGGGGAAGCACTGAAGCTTTCTTT
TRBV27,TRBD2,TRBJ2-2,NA,CASRIAGGGAGELFF,TGTGCCAGCAGAATAGCGGGAGGCGGCGCCGGGGAGCTGTTTTTT
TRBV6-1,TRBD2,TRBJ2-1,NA,CASSAPSGIYNEQFF,TGTGCCAGCAGTGCACCTAGCGGGATATACAATGAGCAGTTCTTC
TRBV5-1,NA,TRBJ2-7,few,CASSDQAATYEQYF,TGCGCCAGCAGCGATCAGGCAGCAACCTACGAGCAGTACTTC
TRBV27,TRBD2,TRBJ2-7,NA,CASSPTSETYEQYF,TGTGCCAGCAGTCCGACTAGCGAGACCTACGAGCAGTACTTC
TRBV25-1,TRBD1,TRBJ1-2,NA,CASSDHRQGAYGYTF,TGTGCCAGCAGTGATCACCGACAGGGTGCCTATGGCTACACCTTC
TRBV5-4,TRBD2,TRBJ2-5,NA,CASSLLSGRETQYF,TGTGCCAGCAGCTTGCTTAGCGGGAGAGAGACCCAGTACTTC
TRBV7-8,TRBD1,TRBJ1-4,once,CASSRLTGGDEKLFF,TGTGCCAGCAGCCGCCTTACAGGGGGCGATGAAAAACTGTTTTTT
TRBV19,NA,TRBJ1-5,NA,CASSIQIGAGQPQHF,TGTGCCAGTAGTATCCAGATCGGGGCGGGGCAGCCCCAGCATTTT
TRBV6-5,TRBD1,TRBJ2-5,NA,CASRYGQGRETQYF,TGTGCCAGCAGATACGGACAGGGGCGGGAGACCCAGTACTTC
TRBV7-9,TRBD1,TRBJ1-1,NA,CASSRVGTGGGTEAFF,TGTGCCAGCAGCCGCGTAGGGACAGGGGGCGGCACTGAAGCTTTCTTT
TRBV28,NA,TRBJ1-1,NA,CASLGPGLNTEAFF,TGTGCCAGCCTGGGTCCAGGGCTTAACACTGAAGCTTTCTTT
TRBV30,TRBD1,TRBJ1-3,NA,CAWSAFLLRWTGEGNTIYF,TGTGCCTGGAGTGCTTTTTTATTAAGGTGGACAGGGGAGGGAAACACCATATATTTT
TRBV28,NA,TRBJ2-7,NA,CASSQRENYEQYF,TGTGCCAGCAGTCAAAGGGAGAACTACGAGCAGTACTTC
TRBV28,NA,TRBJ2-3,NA,CASSSNPRYTQYF,TGTGCCAGCAGTTCAAATCCCAGGTATACGCAGTATTTT
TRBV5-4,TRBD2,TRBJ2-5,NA,CASSSPLAGGETQYF,TGTGCCAGCAGCTCCCCACTAGCGGGCGGGGAGACCCAGTACTTC
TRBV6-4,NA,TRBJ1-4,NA,CATTWAQGQEKLFF,TGTGCCACCACCTGGGCCCAGGGACAAGAAAAACTGTTTTTT